A selection of T cell receptor beta chains follows, all from one sample in a study of CD8+CD57+ T cells in acquired aplastic anemia. One entry per CDR3 protein results from TCRdb running MiXCR on the reads. The sample has some 170,000 distinct CDR3 sequences; more than 45% are singletons. The sample taken for sequencing was sorted CD4+, CD8+, or CD8+CD57+ T cells (not recorded which) from PBMCs. The receptors originated from a human donor with aplastic anemia. Both conserved end residues are part of each CDR3. A D gene is named only where the DNA matches it firmly. Some rows mark clone size as missing; the rest say once, few, many or name a class of expanded clone.

TRBJ1-3,many,TRBV5-1,.,TGCGCCAGCAGCTTACAGGGTGCCTCTGGAAACACCATATATTTT,CASSLQGASGNTIYF
TRBJ1-1,.,TRBV29-1,TRBD1,TGCAGCGTCGCCGGGACAGGGAGGGGGAACACTGAAGCTTTCTTT,CSVAGTGRGNTEAFF
TRBJ1-4,.,TRBV29-1,.,TGCAGCGTCGTTGGGACACTTGCAACTAATGAAAAACTGTTTTTT,CSVVGTLATNEKLFF
TRBJ2-7,.,TRBV25-1,.,TGTGCCAGCAGTGCCAGGGATACAGGGAACATCTACGAGCAGTACTTC,CASSARDTGNIYEQYF
TRBJ1-1,many,TRBV5-8,.,TGTGCCAGCACCTGGGGGCGGAACACTGAAGCTTTCTTT,CASTWGRNTEAFF
TRBJ2-7,.,TRBV7-2,TRBD1,TGTGCCAGCAGCTTAGGACGGGACAGCTACGAGCAGTACTTC,CASSLGRDSYEQYF
TRBJ2-1,many,TRBV7-6,TRBD1,TGTGCCAGCAGTTCACAGGGACAGTTCTACAATGAGCAGTTCTTC,CASSSQGQFYNEQFF
TRBJ1-1,.,TRBV15,.,TGTGCCACCAGCAGAGGCCTTGGGGGGAACACTGAAGCTTTCTTT,CATSRGLGGNTEAFF
TRBJ2-3,many,TRBV2,.,TGTGCCAGCAGTGAAGCAGGAGATACGCAGTATTTT,CASSEAGDTQYF
TRBJ2-5,once,TRBV25-1,TRBD2,TGTGCCAGCAGTGAATATCGGGGACTAGCGGGGGGGACCCAGTACTTC,CASSEYRGLAGGTQYF
TRBJ2-3,.,TRBV5-1,.,TGCGCCAGCCGATTAACAGATACGCAGTATTTT,CASRLTDTQYF
TRBJ2-1,.,TRBV7-6,.,TGTGCCAGCAGCCCATACATGACCAATGAGCAGTTCTTC,CASSPYMTNEQFF
TRBJ2-6,.,TRBV29-1,.,TGCAGCGTGGTCTGGCCGCAACGCTCTGGGGCCAACGTCCTGACTTTC,CSVVWPQRSGANVLTF
TRBJ1-5,many,TRBV20-1,.,TGCAGTGCTAGAGACGGCCGCAGCGATCAGCCCCAGCATTTT,CSARDGRSDQPQHF
TRBJ1-2,.,TRBV14,.,TGTGCCAGCAGCCATGGGTTTGGAGTAAACTATGGCTACACCTTC,CASSHGFGVNYGYTF
TRBJ2-7,.,TRBV11-1,.,TGTGCCAGCAGCACGGAGGGACAGCGCCCCTACGAGCAGTACTTC,CASSTEGQRPYEQYF
TRBJ2-7,many,TRBV10-3,TRBD2,TGTGCCATCAGTGAGCCTTGGACTAGCGGCTACGAGCAGTACTTC,CAISEPWTSGYEQYF
TRBJ2-5,.,TRBV20-1,.,TGCAGTGCTAGAGATCTTAGGGAGACCCAGTACTTC,CSARDLRETQYF
TRBJ1-1,.,TRBV10-3,TRBD1,TGTGCCATCAGAAAGGGGGCTGGGGAGGGGAACACTGAAGCTTTCTTT,CAIRKGAGEGNTEAFF
TRBJ2-1,.,TRBV15,TRBD2,TGTGCCACCAGCAGCCCCCGGGGGGAATCCTACAATGAGAAGTTCTTC,CATSSPRGESYNEKFF
TRBJ1-5,many,TRBV19,.,TGTGCCAGTAAAACGGGACAAAGCAATCAGCCCCAGCATTTT,CASKTGQSNQPQHF
TRBJ2-7,many,TRBV7-2,.,TGTGCCAGCAGCCACGGGACAATCAGCTCCTACGAGCAGTACTTC,CASSHGTISSYEQYF
TRBJ2-1,many,TRBV25-1,.,TGTGCCAGCAGTCGGCGCATAGAACCCTACAATGAGCAGTTCTTC,CASSRRIEPYNEQFF
TRBJ2-7,.,TRBV7-9,.,TGTGCCAGCAGTTTACGGGGCGAGCAGTACTTC,CASSLRGEQYF
TRBJ1-2,many,TRBV5-4,.,TGTGCCAGCAGCTTTATGTCAGGGCTTACCTTC,CASSFMSGLTF
TRBJ2-1,.,TRBV15,.,TGTGCCACCAGCAGAGGGGGTATGACCGCCCATGAGCAGTTCTTC,CATSRGGMTAHEQFF
TRBJ2-7,once,TRBV4-3,.,TGCGCCAGCAGCCAACATCTAGCCCACGAGCAGTACTTC,CASSQHLAHEQYF
TRBJ2-3,many,TRBV20-1,.,TGCAGTGCAATGGCGCGACTAGGGACAGATACGCAGTATTTT,CSAMARLGTDTQYF